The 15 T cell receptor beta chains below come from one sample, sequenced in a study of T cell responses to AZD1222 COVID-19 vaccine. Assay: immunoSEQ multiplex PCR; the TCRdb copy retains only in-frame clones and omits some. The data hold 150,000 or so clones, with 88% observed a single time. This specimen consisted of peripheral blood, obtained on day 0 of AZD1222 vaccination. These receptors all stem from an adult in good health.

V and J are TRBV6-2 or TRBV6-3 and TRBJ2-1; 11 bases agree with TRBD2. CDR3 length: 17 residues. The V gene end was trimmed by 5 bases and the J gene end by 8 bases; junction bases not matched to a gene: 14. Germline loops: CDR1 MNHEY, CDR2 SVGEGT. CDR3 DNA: TGTGCCAGCAGTGGAGGCCTTAGCGGGGGGGCCGTCTATGAGCAGTTCTTC. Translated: CASSGGLSGGAVYEQFF.

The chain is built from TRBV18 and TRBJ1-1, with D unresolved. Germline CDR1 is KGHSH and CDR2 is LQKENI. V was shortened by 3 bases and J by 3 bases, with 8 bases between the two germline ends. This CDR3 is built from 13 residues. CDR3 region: CASSPEVYTEAFF. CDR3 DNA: TGTGCCAGCTCACCCGAAGTTTACACTGAAGCTTTCTTT.

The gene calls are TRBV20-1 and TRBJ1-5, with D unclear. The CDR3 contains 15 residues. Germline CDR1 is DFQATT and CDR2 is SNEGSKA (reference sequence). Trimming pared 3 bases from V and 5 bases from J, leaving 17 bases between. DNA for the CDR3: TGCAGTGCTAGTAAGTCGACGGGGTCGGATCAGCCCCAGCATTTT. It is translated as CSASKSTGSDQPQHF.

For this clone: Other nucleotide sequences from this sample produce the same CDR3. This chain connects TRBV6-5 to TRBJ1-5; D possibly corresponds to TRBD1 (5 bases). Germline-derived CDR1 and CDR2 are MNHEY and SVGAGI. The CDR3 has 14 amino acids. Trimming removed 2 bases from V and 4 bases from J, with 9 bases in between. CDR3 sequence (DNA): TGTGCCAGCAGTTACGGGGGTTCTAATCAGCCCCAGCATTTT. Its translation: CASSYGGSNQPQHF.

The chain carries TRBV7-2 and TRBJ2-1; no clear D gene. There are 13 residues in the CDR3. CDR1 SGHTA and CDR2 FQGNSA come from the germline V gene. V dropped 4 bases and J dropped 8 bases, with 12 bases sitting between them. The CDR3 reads CASSYALGDEQFF. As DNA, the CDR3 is TGTGCCAGCAGCTACGCATTAGGTGATGAGCAGTTCTTC.

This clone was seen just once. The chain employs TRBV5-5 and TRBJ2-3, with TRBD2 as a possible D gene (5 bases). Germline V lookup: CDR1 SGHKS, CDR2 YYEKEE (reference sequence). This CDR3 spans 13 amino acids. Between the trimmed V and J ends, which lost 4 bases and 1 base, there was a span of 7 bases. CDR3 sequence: CASSPGGTDTQYF. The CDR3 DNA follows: TGTGCCAGCAGCCCCGGGGGCACAGATACGCAGTATTTT.

CDR3 amino acids: CASSISGVPYNEQFF. CDR3 nucleotide sequence: TGTGCCAGTAGTATATCCGGGGTCCCCTACAATGAGCAGTTCTTC. The chain links TRBV19 to TRBJ2-1; the D gene is possibly TRBD2 (5 bases). CDR3 length equals 15 residues. V lost 2 bases, J lost 2 bases, and 10 bases lay in between. CDR1 is LNHDA and CDR2 is SQIVND in the germline V gene (reference sequence).

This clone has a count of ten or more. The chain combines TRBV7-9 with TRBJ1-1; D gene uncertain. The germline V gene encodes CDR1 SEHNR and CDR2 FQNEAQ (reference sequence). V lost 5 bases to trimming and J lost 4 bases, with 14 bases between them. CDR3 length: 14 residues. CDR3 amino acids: CASSQEGVGTEAFF. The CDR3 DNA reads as TGTGCCAGCAGCCAGGAGGGAGTGGGCACTGAAGCTTTCTTT.

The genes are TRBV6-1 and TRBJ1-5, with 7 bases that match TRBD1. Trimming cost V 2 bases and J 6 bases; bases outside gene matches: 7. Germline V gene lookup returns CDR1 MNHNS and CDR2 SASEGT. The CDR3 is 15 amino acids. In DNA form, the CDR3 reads TGTGCCAGCAGTGAAACTTACAGGGGCACTCAGCCCCAGCATTTT. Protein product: CASSETYRGTQPQHF.

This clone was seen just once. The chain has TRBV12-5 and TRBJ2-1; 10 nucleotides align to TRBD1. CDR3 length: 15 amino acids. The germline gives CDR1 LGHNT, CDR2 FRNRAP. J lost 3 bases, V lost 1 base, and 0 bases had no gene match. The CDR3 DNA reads TGTGCTAGTGGTTTGGGGACAGGGGGCTACAATGAGCAGTTCTTC. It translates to CASGLGTGGYNEQFF. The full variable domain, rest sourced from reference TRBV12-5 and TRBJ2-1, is DARVTQTPRHKVTEMGQEVTMRCQPILGHNTVFWYRQTMMQGLELLAYFRNRAPLDDSGMPKDRFSAEMPDATLATLKIQPSEPRDSAVYFCASGLGTGGYNEQFFGPGTRLTVL.

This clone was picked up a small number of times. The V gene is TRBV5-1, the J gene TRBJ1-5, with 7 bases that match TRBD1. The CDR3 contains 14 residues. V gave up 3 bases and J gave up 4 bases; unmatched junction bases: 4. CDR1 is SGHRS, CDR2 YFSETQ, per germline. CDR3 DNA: TGCGCCAGCAGCTCGGGACAGCCAAATCAGCCCCAGCATTTT. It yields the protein CASSSGQPNQPQHF.

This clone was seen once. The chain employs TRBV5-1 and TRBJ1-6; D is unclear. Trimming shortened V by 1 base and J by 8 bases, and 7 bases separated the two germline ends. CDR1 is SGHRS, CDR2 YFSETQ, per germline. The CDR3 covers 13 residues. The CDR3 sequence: CASSLTVYSPLHF. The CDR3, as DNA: TGCGCCAGCAGCTTGACAGTATATTCACCCCTCCACTTT.

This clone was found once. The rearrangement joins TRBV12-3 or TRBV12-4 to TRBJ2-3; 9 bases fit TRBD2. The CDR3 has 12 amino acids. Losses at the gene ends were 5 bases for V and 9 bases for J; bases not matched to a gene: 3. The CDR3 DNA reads TGTGCCAGCAGTCCGGGACTAGCCACGCAGTATTTT. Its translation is CASSPGLATQYF.

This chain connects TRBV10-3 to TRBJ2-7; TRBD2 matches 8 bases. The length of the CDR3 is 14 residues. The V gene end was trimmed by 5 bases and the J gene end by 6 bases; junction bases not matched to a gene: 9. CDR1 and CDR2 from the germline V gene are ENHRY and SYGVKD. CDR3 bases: TGTGCCATCAGTTCGGGACTAGGTCTGGTCGAGCAGTACTTC. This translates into CAISSGLGLVEQYF.

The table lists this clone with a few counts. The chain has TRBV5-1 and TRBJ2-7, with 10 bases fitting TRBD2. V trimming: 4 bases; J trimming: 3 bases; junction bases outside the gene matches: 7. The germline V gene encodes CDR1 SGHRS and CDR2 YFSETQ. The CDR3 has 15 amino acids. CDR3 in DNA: TGCGCCAGCAGCCGCCTGGGGACTAGCGACTACGAGCAGTACTTC. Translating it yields CASSRLGTSDYEQYF. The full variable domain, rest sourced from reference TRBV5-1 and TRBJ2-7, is KAGVTQTPRYLIKTRGQQVTLSCSPISGHRSVSWYQQTPGQGLQFLFEYFSETQRNKGNFPGRFSGRQFSNSRSEMNVSTLELGDSALYLCASSRLGTSDYEQYFGPGTRLTVT.